This TCR beta chain originates from a study of Ad26.COV2.S vaccination and SARS-CoV-2 variants. Background on the study: The vaccine Ad26.COV2.S was put into the muscle once, or twice with 56 days between. Study-wide results and caveats: Vaccinees showed greater spike-specific TCR breadth than placebo recipients. The TCR-based breadth and depth measures might underestimate overall T cell responses.

The treatment is: roughly 19 received Ad26.COV2.S at low or high dose, single or two shots; 5 received placebo; per-sample allocation not given. Following the first vaccine or placebo injection, samples were taken on day 63. V was clipped by 0 bases and J by 6 bases, with 14 bases between them. The CDR3 is made up of 15 amino acids. Germline lookup yields CDR1 MNHEY and CDR2 SVGAGI. The method was immunoSEQ multiplex PCR; TCRdb's version includes in-frame clones alone and lacks a portion of them. Of 240,000 or so clones listed, 70% to 90% are singletons. Concerning this clone: What it binds is unknown.

This clonotype originated in a person between 18 and 60 years old who received the Ad26.COV2.S COVID-19 vaccine or a placebo. This chain joins TRBV6-5 and TRBJ1-2; possibly TRBD1 for D (5 bases). Material: peripheral blood, obtained in a trial of Ad26.COV2.S vaccine versus placebo. In DNA, the CDR3 is TGTGCCAGCAGTTACTCATATTGGCAGGGAGATGGCTACACCTTC. Translation gives CASSYSYWQGDGYTF.